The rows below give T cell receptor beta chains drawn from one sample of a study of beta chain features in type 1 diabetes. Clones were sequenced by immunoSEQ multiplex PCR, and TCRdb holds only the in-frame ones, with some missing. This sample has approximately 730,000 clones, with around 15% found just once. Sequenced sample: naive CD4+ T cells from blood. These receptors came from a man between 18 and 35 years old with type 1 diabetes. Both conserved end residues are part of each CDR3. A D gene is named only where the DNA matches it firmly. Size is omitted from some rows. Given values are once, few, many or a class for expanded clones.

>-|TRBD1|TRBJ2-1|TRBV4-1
TGCGCCAGCAGCCAAGAACCGACAGGGGCCAGGGATGAGCAGTTCTTC
CASSQEPTGARDEQFF
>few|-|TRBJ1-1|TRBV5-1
TGCGCCAGCAGCTTGGGCTTTGTAAGGGAAGCACTGAACACTGAAGCTTTCTTT
CASSLGFVREALNTEAFF
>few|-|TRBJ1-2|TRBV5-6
TGTGCCAGCAGCTTGGAAGGTGGCTACACCTTC
CASSLEGGYTF
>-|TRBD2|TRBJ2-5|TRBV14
TGTGCCAGCAGCCGGGGACTAGCTGCCGGCGAGACCCAGTACTTC
CASSRGLAAGETQYF
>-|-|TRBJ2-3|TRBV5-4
TGTGCCAGCAGCCTACCCGGGGATACGCAGTATTTT
CASSLPGDTQYF
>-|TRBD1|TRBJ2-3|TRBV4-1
TGCGCCAGCAGCCAAGCTACAGGGGGCTGGGAAGATACGCAGTATTTT
CASSQATGGWEDTQYF
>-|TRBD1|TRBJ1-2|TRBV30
TGTGCCTGGGGACAGGGTGTAGGCTACACCTTC
CAWGQGVGYTF
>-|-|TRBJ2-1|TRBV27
TGTGCCAGCACCCCCATTCTAATCGGACTGGGGAATGAGCAGTTCTTC
CASTPILIGLGNEQFF
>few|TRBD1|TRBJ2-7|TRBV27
TGTGCCAGCAGTTCCGGGACAGTCACCTCCTACGAGCAGTACTTC
CASSSGTVTSYEQYF
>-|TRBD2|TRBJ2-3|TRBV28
TGTGCCAGCACGGTACCGGGACTAGAGGCAGATACGCAGTATTTT
CASTVPGLEADTQYF
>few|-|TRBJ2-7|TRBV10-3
TGTGCCATCAGTGGGTCGGGGCGAGCTGCCTACGAGCAGTACTTC
CAISGSGRAAYEQYF
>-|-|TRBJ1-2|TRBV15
TGTGCCACCAGCAGAGACGTGGGCGAGCCCTATGGCTACACCTTC
CATSRDVGEPYGYTF
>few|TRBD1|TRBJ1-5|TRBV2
TGTGCCAGCAGTCGGACAGGGGGCCCTCAGCCCCAGCATTTT
CASSRTGGPQPQHF
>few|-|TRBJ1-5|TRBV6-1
TGTGCCAGCAGTGAAGCAGTGCGATTGGGGGGGAGAAGGGGCAAGCCCCAGCATTTT
CASSEAVRLGGRRGKPQHF
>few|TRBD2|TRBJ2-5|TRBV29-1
TGCAGCGTTCAGGTCGCGGGGGGGCAAGAGACCCAGTACTTC
CSVQVAGGQETQYF
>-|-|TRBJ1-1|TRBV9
TGTGCCAGCAAGAAAGACACTGAAGCTTTCTTT
CASKKDTEAFF
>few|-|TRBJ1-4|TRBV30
TGTGCCTGGAGCCAAAAAGGGGGTTCGGCTAATGAAAAACTGTTTTTT
CAWSQKGGSANEKLFF
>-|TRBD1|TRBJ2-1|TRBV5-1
TGCGCCAGCAGCCTGTCGGGACAGGGCAACGCGGCCGAGCAGTTCTTC
CASSLSGQGNAAEQFF
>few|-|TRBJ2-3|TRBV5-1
TGCGCCAGCAGCTTGGGGACCCCCCGGGCGGGGGCTGGAGATACGCAGTATTTT
CASSLGTPRAGAGDTQYF
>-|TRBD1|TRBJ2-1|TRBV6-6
TGTGCCAGCAGAAACAGACAGGGGGCCTCCTACAATGAGCAGTTCTTC
CASRNRQGASYNEQFF
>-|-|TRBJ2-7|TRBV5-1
TGCGCCAGCAGCTTGGTCCAGGGCTCCTACGAGCAGTACTTC
CASSLVQGSYEQYF
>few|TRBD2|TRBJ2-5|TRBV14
TGTGCCAGCAGCCAAGAGGTACTAGCGAGGGGAGAGACCCAGTACTTC
CASSQEVLARGETQYF
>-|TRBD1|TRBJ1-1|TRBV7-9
TGTGCCAGCAGCTCCCTCTCATCAGGGGGGACTGAAGCTTTCTTT
CASSSLSSGGTEAFF
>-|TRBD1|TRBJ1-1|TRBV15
TGTGCCACCAGCAGGACAGGGGGCGTGTATACTGAAGCTTTCTTT
CATSRTGGVYTEAFF
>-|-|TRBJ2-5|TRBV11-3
TGTGCCAGCAGCTTTCCGGAGGTTGGGGGACCCAAAGAGACCCAGTACTTC
CASSFPEVGGPKETQYF
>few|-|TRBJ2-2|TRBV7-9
TGTGCCAGCAGCTTAGGCGGAGTCACCGGGGAGCTGTTTTTT
CASSLGGVTGELFF
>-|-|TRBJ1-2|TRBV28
TGTGCCAGCAGTTTAAAGCTCGGGAGCCGGGGAGCTAACTATGGCTACACCTTC
CASSLKLGSRGANYGYTF
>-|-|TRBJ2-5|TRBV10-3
TGTGCCATCAGTGTAACTGGGGCTCAGGAGACCCAGTACTTC
CAISVTGAQETQYF